This T cell receptor (beta chain) emerged from a study of lymphopenia after photon versus proton radiotherapy. Notes on the study in general: Only patients who died were analyzed for survival; proton advantage is unproven.

A word on this clone: What it binds is not known.

Produced via immunoSEQ multiplex PCR; TCRdb's table is partial and in-frame only. The sample shows roughly 67,000 clones, approximately 91% of them seen only once. The CDR3 length is 13 residues. CDR1 and CDR2 (germline): GTSNPN, SVGIG (reference sequence). J was trimmed by 2 bases and V by 3 bases; bases with no gene match: 0. The sample here was peripheral blood, taken from a patient treated with photon-based radiotherapy. The V call is TRBV30, the J call TRBJ1-3, with TRBD1 matching over 8 bases. The receptor comes from a woman aged 65 to 85 with pancreatic cancer. The CDR3 DNA is TGTGCCTGGAGACAGGGGGCTGGAAACACCATATATTTT. It is translated as CAWRQGAGNTIYF.